These 16 T cell receptor beta chains were sequenced from one sample in a study of cytomegalovirus exposure and HLA in healthy donors (dated by TCRdb to the late 2010s). Receptor amplification or capture employed the immunoSEQ multiplex PCR assay. For the multiplex PCR, a mixture combining 60 forward primers for TCR Vbeta segments and 13 reverse primers for TCR Jbeta segments was used. What TCRdb holds here is the immuneACCESS table cut down to in-frame rearrangements. Part of the clones is not present; checked against another copy, under half of the missing clones reflect an unresolved V gene, and the others are unexplained. The sample table records about 160,000 clones; 65% to 70% of these occur just once. Roughly 4% of the sample is held by the ten biggest clonotypes. Sequenced: PBMCs. These receptors were collected from a woman aged 18-29 years in good health and CMV-seropositive.

The chain is built from TRBV5-4 and TRBJ2-5, with 7 nucleotides matching TRBD1. CDR1 and CDR2 (germline): SGHNT, YYREEE (reference sequence). This CDR3 contains 15 residues. The junction had 10 bases not matched to a gene; V was cut back by 4 bases and J by 4 bases. CDR3 nucleotide sequence: TGTGCCAGCAGCCAACTACAGGGGTCGGGAGAGACCCAGTACTTC. It is translated as CASSQLQGSGETQYF.

The CDR3 is CAWSRGGAGTYEQYF. The CDR3 DNA follows: TGTGCCTGGAGTAGGGGGGGGGCGGGGACCTACGAGCAGTACTTC. The rearrangement joins TRBV30 to TRBJ2-7, with D possibly being TRBD2 (7 bases). Germline assignment: CDR1 GTSNPN and CDR2 SVGIG (reference sequence). With 2 bases removed from V and 2 bases from J, the gap between germline ends came to 16 bases. The CDR3 covers 15 residues.

This clone came up a few times. The V gene is TRBV7-9, the J gene TRBJ1-3; D is unclear. Trimming left V 7 bases short and J 5 bases short, with 9 bases between. From germline, CDR1 is SEHNR and CDR2 FQNEAQ (reference sequence). This CDR3 is 12 amino acids long. DNA for the CDR3: TGTGCCAGCACAACCTACCGAAACACCATATATTTT. This sequence encodes CASTTYRNTIYF.

The rearrangement uses TRBV13 and TRBJ1-3; D uncertain. Germline V gene sequence: CDR1 PRHDT, CDR2 FYEKMQ (reference sequence). The CDR3 is 14 amino acids. Trimming left V 8 bases short and J 0 bases short, with 11 bases between. The CDR3 here is CASAKEFSGNTIYF. DNA for the CDR3: TGTGCCAGCGCAAAGGAGTTCTCTGGAAACACCATATATTTT.

The V call is TRBV27, the J call TRBJ1-1; D is undetermined. V was clipped by 3 bases and J by 3 bases, with 11 bases between them. Germline-derived CDR1 and CDR2 are MNHEY and SMNVEV (reference sequence). The CDR3 consists of 14 residues. The CDR3 DNA is TGTGCCAGCAGTTTTCAGTGGTTGGACACTGAAGCTTTCTTT. Translated, it gives CASSFQWLDTEAFF.

CDR3 DNA: TGTGCCAGCAGCGTCCAGGGGGCTTACAATGAGCAGTTCTTC. Its protein is CASSVQGAYNEQFF. The rearrangement links TRBV9 to TRBJ2-1, with 8 bases lining up with TRBD1. The ends lost 2 bases at V and 4 bases at J; junction bases unmatched: 2. Germline CDR1 reads SGDLS; CDR2 reads YYNGEE. This CDR3 spans 14 amino acids.

The rearrangement joins TRBV28 to TRBJ2-1; 8 nucleotides align to TRBD2. V shed 5 bases and J 8 bases; nucleotides not matched to a gene: 11. Germline CDR1 reads MDHEN; CDR2 reads SYDVKM. The CDR3 loop spans 15 amino acids. This CDR3 is CASSNPGTRSYEQFF. The DNA for the CDR3 is TGTGCCAGCAGTAATCCCGGGACTAGAAGTTATGAGCAGTTCTTC.

This clone was observed a handful of times. The chain links TRBV19 to TRBJ1-4; D unresolved. Trimming pared 3 bases from V and 0 bases from J, leaving 14 bases between. Germline V gene sequence: CDR1 LNHDA, CDR2 SQIVND (reference sequence). CDR3 length: 17 residues. The CDR3 DNA reads TGTGCCAGTAGTATTGGGCGGGTGTACGCAACTAATGAAAAACTGTTTTTT. This sequence encodes CASSIGRVYATNEKLFF.

This clone was counted a few times. V is TRBV27 and J is TRBJ1-1; TRBD1 aligns across 10 bases. Germline CDR1 and CDR2: MNHEY and SMNVEV (reference sequence). The CDR3 has 15 residues. Trimming took 5 bases from V and 4 from J; bases not matched to a gene: 7. CDR3: CASSTRQGAGTEAFF. In nucleotides, the CDR3 is TGTGCCAGCAGTACCAGACAGGGGGCGGGCACTGAAGCTTTCTTT.

The chain employs TRBV5-6 and TRBJ2-1; TRBD1 matches 7 bases. The V and J ends lost 4 bases and 3 bases, in that order; junction bases with no gene match: 7. The germline gives CDR1 SGHDT, CDR2 YYEEEE. The CDR3 length is 15 residues. DNA for the CDR3: TGTGCCAGCAGCCTGTATGGGACAGTCTACAATGAGCAGTTCTTC. This codes for CASSLYGTVYNEQFF.

This chain uses TRBV19 with TRBJ2-1; TRBD1 aligns across 8 bases. Trimming removed 1 base from V and 6 bases from J; junction bases left unmatched: 8. The CDR3 covers 16 residues. Germline lookup yields CDR1 LNHDA and CDR2 SQIVND (reference sequence). CDR3 coding DNA: TGTGCCAGTAGTATAGGATCAGGGGGCTCGAGCAATGAGCAGTTCTTC. Its protein product is CASSIGSGGSSNEQFF.

In regard to this clone: Other nucleotide sequences in the sample specify the same CDR3. The V and J genes are TRBV27 and TRBJ2-7, with D tentatively TRBD2 (5 bases). The CDR3 is 14 residues long. Deletions cut 3 bases from V and 1 base from J, with 10 bases between. Germline CDR1 reads MNHEY; CDR2 reads SMNVEV (reference sequence). DNA of the CDR3: TGTGCCAGCAGTTTTTCCGGAGGATCCTACGAGCAGTACTTC. It encodes CASSFSGGSYEQYF.

The chain employs TRBV7-8 and TRBJ1-5; unclear D gene. Between the trimmed V and J ends, which lost 3 bases and 0 bases, there was a span of 9 bases. The CDR3 runs to 15 residues. Per the germline V gene, CDR1 is SGHVS and CDR2 is FQNEAQ. CDR3 region: CASSFSPYSNQPQHF. CDR3 nucleotides: TGTGCCAGCAGCTTTTCCCCCTATAGCAATCAGCCCCAGCATTTT.

This sequence joins TRBV9 and TRBJ2-3; perhaps TRBD2 as D (6 bases). Germline V lookup: CDR1 SGDLS, CDR2 YYNGEE. V lost 3 bases to trimming and J lost 2 bases, with 19 bases between them. The CDR3 has 17 amino acids. CDR3 amino acids: CASSDDAGLSTTDTQYF. The CDR3 nucleotides read TGTGCCAGCAGCGACGATGCGGGACTCTCGACCACAGATACGCAGTATTTT.

As concerns this clone: The identical CDR3 is also encoded by other nucleotide sequences in the sample. This chain connects TRBV30 to TRBJ1-6; D gene ambiguous. The CDR3 totals 15 residues. The germline V and J ends were trimmed by 4 bases and 0 bases, with 10 bases remaining between them. CDR1 and CDR2 (germline): GTSNPN, SVGIG (reference sequence). The CDR3 DNA follows: TGTGCCTGGACGTATGGGAGCTCCTATAATTCACCCCTCCACTTT. Amino acids: CAWTYGSSYNSPLHF.

J is TRBJ2-7 and V is TRBV7-3; perhaps TRBD1 as D (5 bases). Germline V gives CDR1 SGHTA, CDR2 FQGTGA. The ends were cut back, 1 base at V and 0 bases at J, with 7 bases in the middle. This CDR3 region has 14 residues. CDR3 DNA: TGTGCCAGCAGCTTAATTCAGGGCTCCTACGAGCAGTACTTC. Translation: CASSLIQGSYEQYF.